This T cell receptor (beta chain) was documented in a study of cytomegalovirus exposure and HLA in healthy donors. Study-wide context: The 120 validation repertoires, a later analysis reported, used the same platform as the roughly 650 repertoires from the first cohort. The study's findings and limits: That first-cohort TCR clusters tended to co-occur in the 90 to 150 validation repertoires was found in a later analysis.

Points on this clone: What it binds is not known.

Using immunoSEQ multiplex PCR, the repertoire was profiled, and TCRdb retains in-frame clones only, with some absent. The sample carries about 160,000 clones, roughly 91% recorded once. The V segment lost 5 bases and the J segment 6 bases; nucleotides outside the gene matches: 5. The CDR3 totals 14 residues. The germline CDR1 and CDR2 sequences are SEHNR and FQNEAQ (reference sequence). This TCR was recovered from a man younger than 30 in good health and CMV-seropositive. The chain uses TRBV7-9 and TRBJ2-5; the match to TRBD1 covers 11 bases. The sequencing input was PBMCs. Here the CDR3 reads CASSHGQGAKTQYF. The CDR3, as DNA: TGTGCCAGCAGCCACGGACAGGGGGCAAAGACCCAGTACTTC.